This passage covers 26 T cell receptor beta chains from one sample sequenced in a study of OX40 agonist ivuxolimab in advanced cancers. The data were produced by immunoSEQ multiplex PCR, yet TCRdb's version contains in-frame clones alone and is incomplete. The profile covers just under 65,000 clones, with roughly four fifths appearing a single time and approximately 1% taken by the ten largest. Material: CD4+ or CD8+ T cells sorted from blood, obtained in a trial of the OX40 agonist ivuxolimab. The receptors here all came from an adult with an advanced solid tumor such as melanoma, head and neck, liver or kidney cancer.

The chain couples TRBV11-2 to TRBJ2-7, with TRBD1 identical over 9 bases. The CDR3 consists of 15 residues. The germline V gene encodes CDR1 SGHAT and CDR2 FQNNGV. Germline trimming cut 5 bases from V and 0 bases from J; bases unmatched to any gene: 5. The CDR3 loop is CASSRGQGGSYEQYF. CDR3 DNA: TGTGCCAGCAGCCGGGGACAGGGAGGCTCCTACGAGCAGTACTTC.

CDR3 coding DNA: TGTGCCAGCAGTGACCTAGCAGGGTTCACAGATACGCAGTATTTT. Translating gives CASSDLAGFTDTQYF. The chain has TRBV6-1 and TRBJ2-3, with D perhaps given as TRBD1 or TRBD2 (5 bases each). CDR1 and CDR2 from the germline V gene are MNHNS and SASEGT. The V gene lost 3 bases and the J gene lost 2 bases, with 12 bases spanning the gap. This CDR3 contains 15 residues.

In its sample, this clone was seen once. V and J are TRBV4-1 and TRBJ2-3, with D uncertain. V was clipped by 1 base and J by 2 bases, with 13 bases between them. This CDR3 has 16 amino acids. In germline, CDR1 is MGHRA, CDR2 YSYEKL. The CDR3 sequence: CASSQANMGFTDTQYF. CDR3 in DNA: TGCGCCAGCAGCCAAGCGAATATGGGTTTCACAGATACGCAGTATTTT.

J is TRBJ2-7 and V is TRBV19; TRBD1 might be the D (6 bases). The CDR3 runs 15 residues. CDR1 and CDR2 (germline): LNHDA, SQIVND (reference sequence). Trimming took off 4 bases at V and 0 bases at J, with 13 bases between the two ends. The CDR3 is CASSTSTGTSYEQYF. CDR3 sequence (DNA): TGTGCCAGTAGTACTTCTACAGGGACCTCCTACGAGCAGTACTTC. The whole variable domain, remainder taken from reference TRBV19 and TRBJ2-7, is DGGITQSPKYLFRKEGQNVTLSCEQNLNHDAMYWYRQDPGQGLRLIYYSQIVNDFQKGDIAEGYSVSREKKESFPLTVTSAQKNPTAFYLCASSTSTGTSYEQYFGPGTRLTVT.

The gene calls are TRBV9 and TRBJ2-3; 13 nucleotides line up with TRBD2. Trimming took 4 bases from V and 3 from J; bases not matched to a gene: 8. The CDR3 extends over 17 amino acids. Germline loops: CDR1 SGDLS, CDR2 YYNGEE. The CDR3 sequence: CASSPGGTSGVTDTQYF. In nucleotides, the CDR3 is TGTGCCAGCAGCCCGGGGGGGACTAGCGGGGTAACAGATACGCAGTATTTT. Full variable domain (outside the CDR3, taken from reference TRBV9 and TRBJ2-3): DSGVTQTPKHLITATGQRVTLRCSPRSGDLSVYWYQQSLDQGLQFLIQYYNGEERAKGNILERFSAQQFPDLHSELNLSSLELGDSALYFCASSPGGTSGVTDTQYFGPGTRLTVL.

The chain links TRBV29-1 to TRBJ1-2; the D gene is possibly TRBD1 (5 bases). V was trimmed by 6 bases and J by 6 bases, leaving 14 bases between them. The CDR3 runs 12 residues. CDR1 and CDR2 (germline): SQVTM, ANQGSEA. CDR3 region: CSVGRGEHGYTF. CDR3 coding DNA: TGCAGCGTCGGAAGAGGGGAGCATGGCTACACCTTC.

The chain combines TRBV5-1 with TRBJ1-6, with D tentatively TRBD1 (5 bases). V gave up 2 bases and J gave up 5 bases, with 11 bases separating them. CDR3 length: 15 amino acids. CDR1 is SGHRS and CDR2 is YFSETQ in the germline V gene. The CDR3 nucleotides are TGCGCCAGCAGCTTTACAGGACCCGATAATTCACCCCTCCACTTT. It encodes CASSFTGPDNSPLHF. The complete variable domain, with remaining parts taken from reference TRBV5-1 and TRBJ1-6, reads KAGVTQTPRYLIKTRGQQVTLSCSPISGHRSVSWYQQTPGQGLQFLFEYFSETQRNKGNFPGRFSGRQFSNSRSEMNVSTLELGDSALYLCASSFTGPDNSPLHFGNGTRLTVT.

Only a few counts were recorded for this clone. The J gene is TRBJ2-1, the V gene TRBV11-3; unclear D gene. The germline gives CDR1 SGHNT, CDR2 YENEEA. The CDR3 contains 14 residues. V was shortened by 1 base and J by 10 bases, with 14 bases between the two germline ends. CDR3 in amino acids: CASSLGTAGMEQFF. CDR3 bases: TGTGCCAGCAGCTTAGGGACCGCTGGTATGGAGCAGTTCTTC.

The rearrangement joins TRBV5-1 to TRBJ1-4; possible D gene TRBD1, 5 bases. This CDR3 contains 11 residues. Trimming removed 8 bases at V and 7 bases at J, with 9 bases between. Germline V lookup: CDR1 SGHRS, CDR2 YFSETQ. As DNA, the CDR3 is TGCGCCAGGACAGATGGTGAAAAACTGTTTTTT. Residues: CARTDGEKLFF.

The chain joins TRBV5-1 to TRBJ1-2; no firm D call. V was pared by 4 bases and J by 5 bases, with 18 bases between. The CDR3 runs to 15 residues. Germline values: CDR1 SGHRS, CDR2 YFSETQ. CDR3 bases: TGCGCCAGCAGCCCCTCGGACCCTGGGCGGTATGGCTACACCTTC. Its protein product is CASSPSDPGRYGYTF.

This clone occurred a few times. The rearrangement uses TRBV11-2 and TRBJ2-7; D possibly corresponds to TRBD1 (5 bases). The V and J ends lost 4 bases and 2 bases respectively, with 12 bases between them. This CDR3 is built from 14 residues. Germline V gene sequence: CDR1 SGHAT, CDR2 FQNNGV. The CDR3 nucleotides read TGTGCCAGCAGCTCGTCAGGGCGAACCTACGAGCAGTACTTC. This codes for CASSSSGRTYEQYF.

This chain uses TRBV4-1 with TRBJ2-2; 8 bases align to TRBD1. The junction had 9 bases not matched to a gene; V was cut back by 6 bases and J by 6 bases. The CDR3 is made up of 15 amino acids. Germline V gives CDR1 MGHRA, CDR2 YSYEKL. CDR3 bases: TGCGCCAGCAGTCACTCAGGGGGCTTGGCCGGGGAGCTGTTTTTT. This encodes CASSHSGGLAGELFF.

The chain couples TRBV6-1 to TRBJ1-4; D is possibly TRBD1 (5 bases). This CDR3 spans 13 amino acids. With 2 bases removed from V and 13 bases from J, the gap between germline ends came to 14 bases. Germline loops: CDR1 MNHNS, CDR2 SASEGT. CDR3 sequence: CASSETLGVGLFF. The CDR3, as DNA: TGTGCCAGCAGTGAAACTCTGGGGGTTGGACTGTTTTTT.

The V gene is TRBV9, the J gene TRBJ1-2; a weak D match, TRBD1 (6 bases). The CDR3 has 17 residues. V lost 3 bases to trimming and J lost 0 bases, with 18 bases between them. CDR1 is SGDLS and CDR2 is YYNGEE in the germline V gene. CDR3 protein: CASSAYREGSSNYGYTF. The CDR3 coding sequence is TGTGCCAGCAGCGCCTACAGGGAGGGAAGTTCTAACTATGGCTACACCTTC.

V usage is TRBV10-3 and J usage is TRBJ2-5; a weak D match, TRBD2 (6 bases). V was cut by 3 bases and J by 2 bases, with 10 bases left in between. Germline V lookup: CDR1 ENHRY, CDR2 SYGVKD. The CDR3 loop spans 14 amino acids. CDR3 loop: CAISEGGSQETQYF. CDR3 in DNA: TGTGCCATCAGTGAAGGAGGGTCACAAGAGACCCAGTACTTC.

V usage is TRBV6-5 and J usage is TRBJ2-2; unclear D gene. V dropped 8 bases and J dropped 1 base, with 8 bases sitting between them. Germline lookup yields CDR1 MNHEY and CDR2 SVGAGI. This CDR3 has 13 amino acids. The CDR3 loop reads CASQRLNTGELFF. In nucleotides, the CDR3 is TGTGCCAGCCAGAGACTGAACACCGGGGAGCTGTTTTTT.

CDR3 coding DNA: TGTGCCACCAGCAGAGACCACTCGCTAGCGGGGCAGTTCTTC. This gives the protein CATSRDHSLAGQFF. This chain connects TRBV15 to TRBJ2-1, with 8 nucleotides matching TRBD2. In germline, CDR1 is LNHNV, CDR2 YYDKDF (reference sequence). This CDR3 is 14 amino acids long. Losses at the gene ends were 0 bases for V and 12 bases for J; bases not matched to a gene: 7.

This clone has a handful of counts. The rearrangement joins TRBV6-6 to TRBJ2-5; tentative D call: TRBD2 (6 bases). Germline CDR1 MNHNY, CDR2 SVGAGI (reference sequence). This CDR3 region has 14 residues. V dropped 4 bases and J dropped 2 bases, with 11 bases sitting between them. The CDR3 sequence: CASSSRGFQETQYF. CDR3 DNA sequence: TGTGCCAGCAGTTCACGGGGGTTTCAAGAGACCCAGTACTTC.

The J gene is TRBJ2-7, the V gene TRBV30; D might be TRBD2 (6 bases). Germline V gene sequence: CDR1 GTSNPN, CDR2 SVGIG (reference sequence). The V and J ends lost 5 bases and 3 bases respectively, with 20 bases between them. This CDR3 is 15 amino acids long. The CDR3 DNA is TGTGCCTGGGGGGGGAGGAAGGGGCCTAGCTACGAGCAGTACTTC. Translating gives CAWGGRKGPSYEQYF.

This clone turned up a few times. The V call is TRBV6-1, the J call TRBJ1-1; no clear D. This CDR3 region has 13 residues. Trimming pared 3 bases from V and 0 bases from J, leaving 5 bases between. Germline V gene sequence: CDR1 MNHNS, CDR2 SASEGT. The CDR3 bases are TGTGCCAGCAGTGAGACGATGAACACTGAAGCTTTCTTT. Its protein is CASSETMNTEAFF.

The table lists this clone with a few counts. The V call is TRBV5-1, the J call TRBJ2-1; D possibly corresponds to TRBD2 (6 bases). From germline, CDR1 is SGHRS and CDR2 YFSETQ. V gave up 3 bases and J gave up 7 bases, with 17 bases separating them. CDR3 size: 15 residues. The CDR3 reads CASSWEAASPNEQFF. The CDR3 DNA follows: TGCGCCAGCAGCTGGGAGGCGGCCTCCCCTAATGAGCAGTTCTTC. Combining the CDR3 with reference TRBV5-1 and TRBJ2-1 gives the whole variable domain KAGVTQTPRYLIKTRGQQVTLSCSPISGHRSVSWYQQTPGQGLQFLFEYFSETQRNKGNFPGRFSGRQFSNSRSEMNVSTLELGDSALYLCASSWEAASPNEQFFGPGTRLTVL.

In DNA, the CDR3 is TGTGCAACCAAATTTGCCCGTAACACTGAAGCTTTCTTT. Its translation: CATKFARNTEAFF. The chain combines TRBV6-1 with TRBJ1-1; D remains ambiguous. This CDR3 spans 13 amino acids. Germline assignment: CDR1 MNHNS and CDR2 SASEGT.

The chain combines TRBV4-1 with TRBJ1-2; no reliable D call. Trimming took 4 bases from V and 2 from J, leaving 20 bases between them. The CDR3 totals 17 residues. CDR1 is MGHRA, CDR2 YSYEKL, per germline. CDR3 residues: CASSRFWGDTMNYGYTF. DNA for the CDR3: TGCGCCAGCAGCCGCTTCTGGGGAGATACAATGAACTATGGCTACACCTTC.

The CDR3 DNA reads TGTGCCAGCAGCGCGGGGACAGGGTCCTACTACGAGCAGTACTTC. It is translated as CASSAGTGSYYEQYF. This chain joins TRBV9 and TRBJ2-7; 9 bases are shared with TRBD1. CDR1 SGDLS and CDR2 YYNGEE come from the germline V gene. The CDR3 has 15 amino acids. Germline trimming cut 3 bases from V and 3 bases from J; bases unmatched to any gene: 7.

The chain joins TRBV9 to TRBJ1-2; no firm D call. Germline CDR1 SGDLS, CDR2 YYNGEE. The V gene lost 4 bases and the J gene lost 1 base, with 8 bases spanning the gap. The CDR3 is 13 residues long. CDR3 DNA sequence: TGTGCCAGCAGCCCCGACCTTAACTATGGCTACACCTTC. Translated: CASSPDLNYGYTF.

The gene calls are TRBV10-3 and TRBJ1-3; TRBD1 is a possible D gene (6 bases). CDR1 and CDR2 from the germline V gene are ENHRY and SYGVKD. The CDR3 covers 12 residues. V lost 9 bases and J lost 1, with 7 bases in between. CDR3 loop: CAIGTSGNTIYF. The CDR3 bases are TGTGCCATAGGGACATCTGGAAACACCATATATTTT.